The 32 T cell receptor beta chains below come from one sample, sequenced in a study of blood T cell repertoires in COVID-19. Sequencing used immunoSEQ multiplex PCR; TCRdb keeps in-frame clones, though not all of them. In the table there are 95,000 to 110,000 clones, about four fifths of which are singletons. Sequenced sample: peripheral blood. These receptors were obtained from a human donor in a cohort sampled during active COVID-19.

Here the CDR3 reads CASSPATKADTQYF. The CDR3 region has the DNA TGTGCCAGCAGCCCCGCAACTAAAGCAGATACGCAGTATTTT. The chain links TRBV11-3 to TRBJ2-3; no clear D gene. This CDR3 comprises 14 residues. Germline CDR1 is SGHNT and CDR2 is YENEEA. V gave up 5 bases and J gave up 4 bases, with 13 bases separating them. Full variable domain (remainder filled in from reference TRBV11-3 and TRBJ2-3): EAGVVQSPRYKIIEKKQPVAFWCNPISGHNTLYWYLQNLGQGPELLIRYENEEAVDDSQLPKDRFSAERLKGVDSTLKIQPAELGDSAVYLCASSPATKADTQYFGPGTRLTVL.

The sample holds one count of this clone. J is TRBJ2-1 and V is TRBV4-2; 12 bases align to TRBD1. Trimming took 0 bases from V and 7 from J; bases not matched to a gene: 10. The germline CDR1 and CDR2 sequences are LGHNA and YNFKEQ. The CDR3 length is 18 residues. The CDR3 bases are TGTGCCAGCAGCCAAGAAGCCCGCGGGACAGGGGGCTGGAATGAGCAGTTCTTC. Protein: CASSQEARGTGGWNEQFF.

This chain joins TRBV27 and TRBJ2-7; D might be TRBD2 (5 bases). The germline V and J ends were trimmed by 5 bases and 0 bases, with 17 bases remaining between them. Germline V CDR1 and CDR2: MNHEY, SMNVEV (reference sequence). The CDR3 is 16 amino acids. In DNA, the CDR3 is TGTGCCAGCAGTCCCCCCCGGACTTTCAGCTCCTACGAGCAGTACTTC. Translated, it gives CASSPPRTFSSYEQYF.

The chain is built from TRBV4-2 and TRBJ1-2, with 9 bases matching TRBD1. The V gene's germline CDR1 is LGHNA and CDR2 YNFKEQ. Germline trimming cut 6 bases from V and 2 bases from J; bases unmatched to any gene: 1. CDR3 size: 13 residues. As DNA, the CDR3 is TGTGCCAGCAGTGGGACAGGGAACTATGGCTACACCTTC. It specifies CASSGTGNYGYTF.

The chain couples TRBV5-1 to TRBJ1-4; 9 positions agree with TRBD1. V lost 4 bases, J lost 3 bases, and 7 bases stayed unmatched. The germline CDR1 and CDR2 sequences are SGHRS and YFSETQ. This CDR3 is built from 16 residues. This chain's CDR3 is CASSTGRQGANEKLFF. The CDR3 nucleotides read TGCGCCAGCAGCACTGGTCGACAGGGGGCTAATGAAAAACTGTTTTTT.

The J gene is TRBJ1-1, the V gene TRBV2; D might be TRBD1 (6 bases). The ends were cut back, 7 bases at V and 1 base at J, with 13 bases in the middle. Germline CDR1 SNHLY, CDR2 FYNNEI. This CDR3 is built from 14 residues. The CDR3 nucleotides are TGTGCCAGCAAAACCGGGACACCGAACACTGAAGCTTTCTTT. Its protein product is CASKTGTPNTEAFF.

The rearrangement joins TRBV12-3 or TRBV12-4 to TRBJ2-5; D not certain. V dropped 3 bases and J dropped 0 bases, with 5 bases sitting between them. This CDR3 has 13 residues. The CDR3 DNA is TGTGCCAGCAGTTTGGAGCACCAAGAGACCCAGTACTTC. Protein sequence: CASSLEHQETQYF.

The V and J genes are TRBV5-1 and TRBJ2-1, with 13 nucleotides matching TRBD2. V lost 7 bases and J lost 10; bases outside the gene matches: 5. CDR1 is SGHRS, CDR2 YFSETQ, per germline. The CDR3 contains 13 residues. CDR3 protein: CASRTSGGHEQFF. The CDR3 nucleotides are TGCGCCAGCCGGACTAGCGGGGGCCACGAGCAGTTCTTC.

This chain links TRBV19 with TRBJ2-7, with TRBD1 matching 8 bases. This CDR3 is 15 amino acids long. Per the germline V gene, CDR1 is LNHDA and CDR2 is SQIVND (reference sequence). J was trimmed by 5 bases and V by 6 bases; bases with no gene match: 12. The CDR3 loop reads CASSRHRGEVNEQYF. Here the CDR3 DNA reads TGTGCCAGTAGCCGCCACAGGGGGGAGGTGAACGAGCAGTACTTC.

V and J are TRBV7-9 and TRBJ1-3, with 7 positions matching TRBD1. CDR1 is SEHNR and CDR2 is FQNEAQ in the germline V gene (reference sequence). The CDR3 sequence is 18 residues long. With V trimmed by 5 bases and J by 1 base, 14 bases remained unmatched. Here the CDR3 reads CASSADRRTILSGNTIYF. CDR3 sequence (DNA): TGTGCCAGCAGCGCGGACAGGCGGACGATCCTATCTGGAAACACCATATATTTT.

The V call is TRBV10-2, the J call TRBJ1-2, with D possibly matching TRBD1 (5 bases). CDR1 is WSHSY, CDR2 SAAADI, per germline. V was shortened by 6 bases and J by 8 bases, with 13 bases between the two germline ends. The CDR3 extends over 12 amino acids. CDR3 amino acids: CASSQGVLGYTF. As DNA, the CDR3 is TGCGCCAGCAGCCAAGGGGTCCTCGGCTACACCTTC.

This chain joins TRBV7-9 and TRBJ1-1; 7 positions agree with TRBD1. The V segment lost 1 base and the J segment 9 bases; nucleotides outside the gene matches: 5. Looked up from germline, CDR1 is SEHNR and CDR2 is FQNEAQ (reference sequence). The CDR3 loop spans 13 amino acids. DNA for the CDR3: TGTGCCAGCAGCTTAGAAGGGGGCACCAAAGCTTTCTTT. It is translated as CASSLEGGTKAFF.

The rearrangement links TRBV4-1 to TRBJ1-3; the D is unclear. Trimming cost V 1 base and J 5 bases, with 9 bases left between them. The CDR3 sequence is 14 residues long. From germline, CDR1 is MGHRA and CDR2 YSYEKL. CDR3 nucleotide sequence: TGCGCCAGCAGCCAAGGTTGGCAGAGAAACACCATATATTTT. Its protein product is CASSQGWQRNTIYF.

This rearrangement joins TRBV5-1 to TRBJ1-2; D gene ambiguous. The CDR3 is 14 residues long. Germline V gene data show CDR1 as SGHRS and CDR2 as YFSETQ. V lost 0 bases and J lost 5, with 11 bases in between. The DNA of the CDR3 is TGCGCCAGCAGCTTGGAGGGAGCAAGGTATGGCTACACCTTC. It codes for CASSLEGARYGYTF.

The V gene is TRBV6-5, the J gene TRBJ1-4; D gene uncertain. CDR3 length: 13 amino acids. The V and J ends lost 6 bases and 4 bases respectively, with 9 bases between them. Germline CDR1 is MNHEY and CDR2 is SVGAGI. CDR3 sequence (DNA): TGTGCCAGCAGGTCAGGCTTTAATGAAAAACTGTTTTTT. Its protein product is CASRSGFNEKLFF.

The chain employs TRBV5-6 and TRBJ1-6; 7 bases fit TRBD1. After removal of 5 bases from V and 6 bases from J, the junction contained 5 bases not matched to a gene. There are 14 residues in the CDR3. The germline V gene has CDR1 SGHDT and CDR2 YYEEEE. The CDR3 region is CASSPEGANSPLHF. CDR3 nucleotides: TGTGCCAGCAGTCCCGAGGGGGCTAATTCACCCCTCCACTTT.

V and J are TRBV20-1 and TRBJ1-2, with 9 bases that match TRBD1. Per germline, CDR1 DFQATT and CDR2 SNEGSKA (reference sequence). J was trimmed by 8 bases and V by 6 bases; bases with no gene match: 13. This CDR3 spans 14 amino acids. The CDR3 here is CSASADRGVRGYTF. CDR3 sequence (DNA): TGCAGTGCCAGTGCGGACAGGGGAGTAAGGGGCTACACCTTC.

The chain joins TRBV21-1 to TRBJ1-1; the table calls TRBD1, which could not be checked here. TRBV21-1 is shown as a pseudogene. The CDR3 totals 16 residues. CDR3 nucleotide sequence: TGTGCCAGCAGCAAAGGTGGCAGAACCATGAACACTGAAGCTTTCTTT. Translated: CASSKGGRTMNTEAFF.

The chain employs TRBV2 and TRBJ2-7; D might be TRBD1 (7 bases). The CDR3 totals 16 residues. The ends were cut back, 0 bases at V and 4 bases at J, with 16 bases in the middle. CDR1 and CDR2 (germline): SNHLY, FYNNEI. CDR3 amino acids: CASSEAGRAGGYEQYF. The DNA for the CDR3 is TGTGCCAGCAGTGAAGCGGGGCGGGCAGGGGGGTACGAGCAGTACTTC.

This clone was counted a few times. The rearrangement joins TRBV6-5 to TRBJ1-2, with D tentatively TRBD1 (6 bases). Germline V lookup: CDR1 MNHEY, CDR2 SVGAGI. CDR3 length: 14 amino acids. V lost 6 bases to trimming and J lost 1 base, with 12 bases between them. The CDR3 DNA reads TGTGCCAGCAGGTCAGGACAGATTAACTATGGCTACACCTTC. This gives the protein CASRSGQINYGYTF.

This clone was detected only a few times. The chain couples TRBV5-4 to TRBJ1-1; TRBD1 aligns across 10 bases. Germline CDR1 is SGHNT and CDR2 is YYREEE (reference sequence). The trim removed 1 base at V and 5 bases at J, leaving 5 bases unmatched. This CDR3 has 15 residues. Here the CDR3 DNA reads TGTGCCAGCAGCTTGAAGACAGGGGGCGAAACTGAAGCTTTCTTT. It specifies CASSLKTGGETEAFF.

This clone was seen repeatedly, ten times or more. CDR3 DNA sequence: TGTGCCAGCCGTCCCGGGACAGGGACGGGTGGCTACACCTTC. Amino acids: CASRPGTGTGGYTF. The chain links TRBV2 to TRBJ1-2; 9 nucleotides align to TRBD1. From germline, CDR1 is SNHLY and CDR2 FYNNEI. This CDR3 has 14 residues. The ends lost 8 bases at V and 7 bases at J; junction bases unmatched: 11.

V is TRBV2 and J is TRBJ1-1; perhaps TRBD1 as D (6 bases). The germline CDR1 and CDR2 sequences are SNHLY and FYNNEI. This CDR3 spans 17 amino acids. Trimming pared 2 bases from V and 0 bases from J, leaving 16 bases between. CDR3: CASSETPPGAVNTEAFF. CDR3 coding DNA: TGTGCCAGCAGTGAAACCCCTCCAGGGGCCGTGAACACTGAAGCTTTCTTT.

The CDR3 loop is CASRRQPSGYQETQYF. Here the CDR3 DNA reads TGCGCCAGCAGACGACAGCCCAGCGGGTACCAAGAGACCCAGTACTTC. The chain has TRBV5-1 and TRBJ2-5; perhaps TRBD2 as D (6 bases). The CDR3 consists of 16 residues. Trimming left V 5 bases short and J 0 bases short, with 17 bases between. Germline-derived CDR1 and CDR2 are SGHRS and YFSETQ.

The V call is TRBV5-1, the J call TRBJ2-7, with 9 nucleotides matching TRBD1. Unmatched junction bases numbered 5, after V lost 4 bases and J lost 3 bases. The germline CDR1 and CDR2 sequences are SGHRS and YFSETQ. The CDR3 is 14 amino acids. The CDR3 sequence is CASSPRTGDYEQYF. The CDR3 nucleotides are TGCGCCAGCAGCCCCCGGACAGGGGACTACGAGCAGTACTTC.

V gene TRBV19 combines with J gene TRBJ2-5; possible D gene TRBD2, 5 bases. CDR1 LNHDA and CDR2 SQIVND come from the germline V gene (reference sequence). CDR3 length: 12 amino acids. The V and J ends lost 4 bases and 5 bases respectively, with 8 bases between them. CDR3 sequence (DNA): TGTGCCAGTAGTAGAGGGTTTGAGACCCAGTACTTC. Protein: CASSRGFETQYF.

V usage is TRBV9 and J usage is TRBJ2-2, with D possibly TRBD2 on 6 matching bases. V dropped 2 bases and J dropped 1 base, with 18 bases sitting between them. Germline CDR1 is SGDLS and CDR2 is YYNGEE. The CDR3 has 18 residues. CDR3 amino acids: CASSVGAGGRRNTGELFF. CDR3 DNA: TGTGCCAGCAGCGTGGGAGCAGGAGGGAGGAGGAACACCGGGGAGCTGTTTTTT.

J is TRBJ2-7 and V is TRBV3-1 (or the pseudogene TRBV3-2); 7 bases align to TRBD2. CDR3 length: 13 residues. The trim removed 4 bases at V and 0 bases at J, leaving 0 bases unmatched. CDR1 and CDR2 (germline): LGHDT, YNNKEL (reference sequence). The DNA of the CDR3 is TGTGCCAGCAGCCCGGGGGGCTCCTACGAGCAGTACTTC. This sequence encodes CASSPGGSYEQYF.

This clone was picked up a small number of times. J is TRBJ1-2 and V is TRBV12-3 or TRBV12-4; D is uncertain. This CDR3 contains 12 residues. The ends were cut back, 3 bases at V and 5 bases at J, with 7 bases in the middle. In nucleotides, the CDR3 is TGTGCCAGCAGTTTGGAGGGATATGGCTACACCTTC. Amino acids: CASSLEGYGYTF.

This sequence joins TRBV12-3 or TRBV12-4 and TRBJ2-5, with no clear D. V was trimmed by 2 bases and J by 5 bases, leaving 6 bases between them. CDR3 length: 12 amino acids. CDR3 sequence reads: CASSLSLETQYF. The CDR3 DNA reads as TGTGCCAGCAGTTTATCCCTGGAGACCCAGTACTTC.

V gene TRBV3-1 (or the pseudogene TRBV3-2) combines with J gene TRBJ1-1, with a possible D match to TRBD1 (5 bases). From germline, CDR1 is LGHDT and CDR2 YNNKEL (reference sequence). V was cut by 0 bases and J by 6 bases, with 8 bases left in between. The CDR3 is made up of 13 amino acids. The CDR3 loop is CASSQDRAAEAFF. As DNA, the CDR3 is TGTGCCAGCAGCCAAGACAGGGCCGCTGAAGCTTTCTTT.

The count of this clone is one. The chain links TRBV5-1 to TRBJ2-2, with a weak D call TRBD1 (6 bases). Trimming shortened V by 2 bases and J by 8 bases, and 7 bases separated the two germline ends. CDR1 is SGHRS, CDR2 YFSETQ, per germline. The CDR3 sequence is 12 residues long. The CDR3: CASSLGQGELFF. Written as DNA, the CDR3 is TGCGCCAGCAGCTTAGGACAGGGGGAGCTGTTTTTT.